Shown below are 29 T cell receptor beta chains from a single sample sequenced in a study of blood T cell repertoires in COVID-19. Profiling relied on immunoSEQ multiplex PCR, and the TCRdb table lists in-frame clones only, not all of them. Counted here are about 220,000 clones, under 90% occurring once; the ten biggest clones make up 3.6%. The sample taken for sequencing was peripheral blood. Receptors were obtained from a woman older than 75 with acute or convalescent COVID-19.

This chain connects TRBV4-2 to TRBJ1-5; D perhaps matches TRBD1 (5 bases). V lost 1 base, J lost 9 bases, and 13 bases lay in between. Per germline, CDR1 LGHNA and CDR2 YNFKEQ. The CDR3 spans 14 residues. The CDR3 DNA reads as TGTGCCAGCAGCCAAGCCGAGGAGGGGCTGCCCCAGCATTTT. Amino acids: CASSQAEEGLPQHF.

The chain joins TRBV2 to TRBJ1-4; maybe TRBD1 (5 bases). The CDR3 runs 14 residues. Germline lookup yields CDR1 SNHLY and CDR2 FYNNEI. V was shortened by 2 bases and J by 8 bases, with 12 bases between the two germline ends. CDR3 nucleotide sequence: TGTGCCAGCAGTGAAACGGGGAGGGGAGAAAAACTGTTTTTT. Translated, it gives CASSETGRGEKLFF. Full variable domain (missing parts from reference TRBV2 and TRBJ1-4): EPEVTQTPSHQVTQMGQEVILRCVPISNHLYFYWYRQILGQKVEFLVSFYNNEISEKSEIFDDQFSVERPDGSNFTLKIRSTKLEDSAMYFCASSETGRGEKLFFGSGTQLSVL.

This clone was seen a few times. The V gene is TRBV7-2, the J gene TRBJ2-7; 11 nucleotides agree with TRBD2. The germline V gene has CDR1 SGHTA and CDR2 FQGNSA. V trimming: 7 bases; J trimming: 2 bases; junction bases outside the gene matches: 4. There are 14 residues in the CDR3. CDR3 sequence: CASNLAGGPYEQYF. The CDR3 region has the DNA TGTGCCAGCAATCTAGCGGGGGGCCCCTACGAGCAGTACTTC. Filled out from reference TRBV7-2 and TRBJ2-7, the complete variable domain reads GAGVSQSPSNKVTEKGKDVELRCDPISGHTALYWYRQSLGQGLEFLIYFQGNSAPDKSGLPSDRFSAERTGGSVSTLTIQRTQQEDSAVYLCASNLAGGPYEQYFGPGTRLTVT.

This clone showed up just once. This chain connects TRBV7-2 to TRBJ2-1, with 7 bases fitting TRBD2. J lost 2 bases, V lost 1 base, and 5 bases had no gene match. CDR1 and CDR2 (germline): SGHTA, FQGNSA. The CDR3 spans 16 residues. CDR3 coding DNA: TGTGCCAGCAGCTTAGGAGGCGGGGGTCCCTACAATGAGCAGTTCTTC. Its translation: CASSLGGGGPYNEQFF.

The gene calls are TRBV20-1 and TRBJ1-5, with D tentatively TRBD1 (5 bases). The V gene lost 3 bases and the J gene lost 3 bases, with 12 bases spanning the gap. CDR3 length equals 14 residues. Germline values: CDR1 DFQATT, CDR2 SNEGSKA (reference sequence). The CDR3 region has the DNA TGCAGTGCTAGTGTGGGGGGTTCCAATCAGCCCCAGCATTTT. Protein: CSASVGGSNQPQHF.

This clone has a handful of counts. This chain connects TRBV4-2 to TRBJ1-4; the match to TRBD1 covers 10 bases. Germline V CDR1 and CDR2: LGHNA, YNFKEQ. CDR3 length: 18 amino acids. V dropped 5 bases and J dropped 0; count of bases not matched to a gene: 9. This CDR3 reads CASSSGTGAFATNEKLFF. The DNA of the CDR3 is TGTGCCAGCAGCTCTGGGACAGGGGCCTTCGCAACTAATGAAAAACTGTTTTTT.

A note on this clone: The sample carries other DNA sequences with the same CDR3. The rearrangement joins TRBV27 to TRBJ1-5, with no clear D. V was shortened by 3 bases and J by 4 bases, with 7 bases between the two germline ends. The CDR3 sequence is 13 residues long. Germline CDR1 is MNHEY and CDR2 is SMNVEV (reference sequence). CDR3 residues: CASSFSGNQPQHF. CDR3 nucleotides: TGTGCCAGCAGTTTTTCGGGGAATCAGCCCCAGCATTTT.

The V gene is TRBV5-8, the J gene TRBJ1-2, with 11 bases matching TRBD1. Unmatched junction bases numbered 7, after V lost 8 bases and J lost 4 bases. CDR3 length equals 14 residues. CDR1 and CDR2 (germline): SGHTS, YDEGEE. CDR3 DNA sequence: TGTGCCAGTCATAGGACAGGGGGCGGCTATGGCTACACCTTC. Translation: CASHRTGGGYGYTF.

A remark on this clone: The same CDR3 arises from other DNA sequences in this sample as well. The genes are TRBV18 and TRBJ2-7, with D tentatively TRBD1 (7 bases). The V and J ends lost 1 base and 4 bases respectively, with 11 bases between them. This CDR3 comprises 14 residues. The germline gives CDR1 KGHSH, CDR2 LQKENI. The CDR3 here is CASSPQGAGYEQYF. The CDR3 DNA reads TGTGCCAGCTCACCACAGGGGGCGGGGTACGAGCAGTACTTC. Filled out from reference TRBV18 and TRBJ2-7, the complete variable domain reads NAGVMQNPRHLVRRRGQEARLRCSPMKGHSHVYWYRQLPEEGLKFMVYLQKENIIDESGMPKERFSAEFPKEGPSILRIQQVVRGDSAAYFCASSPQGAGYEQYFGPGTRLTVT.

This clone was seen once. This chain joins TRBV10-2 and TRBJ2-6, with 7 bases that match TRBD1. Losses at the gene ends were 7 bases for V and 0 bases for J; bases not matched to a gene: 12. CDR3 length: 18 amino acids. The germline V gene has CDR1 WSHSY and CDR2 SAAADI. Here the CDR3 DNA reads TGCGCCAGCACTGGTCATCCGGGACAGACCTCTGGGGCCAACGTCCTGACTTTC. This translates into CASTGHPGQTSGANVLTF.

This clone was picked up a small number of times. CDR3 bases: TGTGCCAGCGCCGGCGGGACTACGACCGGGGAGCTGTTTTTT. Translated: CASAGGTTTGELFF. The chain recombines TRBV9 with TRBJ2-2; TRBD2 matches at 7 bases. This CDR3 comprises 14 residues. CDR1 and CDR2 from the germline V gene are SGDLS and YYNGEE. Trimming at V came to 7 bases and at J to 5 bases, leaving 8 bases not matched to a gene.

The gene calls are TRBV6-2 or TRBV6-3 and TRBJ1-1, with a weak D call TRBD1 (6 bases). This CDR3 contains 15 residues. CDR1 is MNHEY and CDR2 is SVGEGT in the germline V gene. V shed 2 bases and J shed 4 bases, with 14 bases lying between them. CDR3 protein: CASSYARGGGTEAFF. DNA of the CDR3: TGTGCCAGCAGTTACGCCAGGGGAGGGGGCACTGAAGCTTTCTTT.

The chain uses TRBV9 and TRBJ2-5; D remains ambiguous. This CDR3 contains 13 residues. Germline V gives CDR1 SGDLS, CDR2 YYNGEE. Trimming took off 0 bases at V and 3 bases at J, with 6 bases between the two ends. The CDR3 region is CASSVASKETQYF. DNA for the CDR3: TGTGCCAGCAGCGTAGCGAGTAAAGAGACCCAGTACTTC. The full variable domain, rest sourced from reference TRBV9 and TRBJ2-5, is DSGVTQTPKHLITATGQRVTLRCSPRSGDLSVYWYQQSLDQGLQFLIQYYNGEERAKGNILERFSAQQFPDLHSELNLSSLELGDSALYFCASSVASKETQYFGPGTRLLVL.

The chain recombines TRBV3-1 (or the pseudogene TRBV3-2) with TRBJ1-5, with TRBD1 as a possible D gene (5 bases). Germline V gene lookup returns CDR1 LGHDT and CDR2 YNNKEL (reference sequence). Deletions cut 2 bases from V and 11 bases from J, with 25 bases between. CDR3 length: 17 amino acids. CDR3: CASSQNRPRSRGETQHF. The CDR3 bases are TGTGCCAGCAGCCAAAACCGCCCTCGGTCTCGGGGGGAGACCCAGCATTTT.

Here the CDR3 reads CASSSPGTGNEKLFF. In DNA form, the CDR3 reads TGCGCCAGCAGCTCGCCGGGGACAGGGAATGAAAAACTGTTTTTT. The chain is built from TRBV5-1 and TRBJ1-4; TRBD1 matches 9 bases. V shed 3 bases and J 5 bases; nucleotides not matched to a gene: 5. The germline gives CDR1 SGHRS, CDR2 YFSETQ. The CDR3 runs 15 residues.

This chain connects TRBV6-2 or TRBV6-3 to TRBJ1-2; 8 nucleotides match TRBD1. The CDR3 length is 13 residues. Germline V gene lookup returns CDR1 MNHEY and CDR2 SVGEGT. V dropped 6 bases and J dropped 6; count of bases not matched to a gene: 6. The DNA of the CDR3 is TGTGCCAGCAGACCTGGGACAGGTAATGGCTACACCTTC. It encodes CASRPGTGNGYTF.

The rearrangement links TRBV12-3 or TRBV12-4 to TRBJ1-2; no definite D call. The V and J ends lost 5 bases and 7 bases respectively, with 8 bases between them. This CDR3 region has 11 residues. Written as DNA, the CDR3 is TGTGCCAGCAGTGCCAGTGGTGGCTACACCTTC. It yields the protein CASSASGGYTF.

The rearrangement links TRBV10-3 to TRBJ2-3; 7 bases are a match to TRBD1. Germline-derived CDR1 and CDR2 are ENHRY and SYGVKD. The CDR3 is made up of 15 amino acids. Germline trimming cut 4 bases from V and 2 bases from J; bases unmatched to any gene: 6. CDR3 region: CAISGQGRDTDTQYF. As DNA, the CDR3 is TGTGCCATCAGTGGACAGGGTAGAGACACAGATACGCAGTATTTT.

The chain uses TRBV19 and TRBJ2-1, with 8 bases lining up with TRBD2. V lost 3 bases to trimming and J lost 9 bases; unmatched junction nucleotides: 7. The CDR3 sequence is 14 residues long. The V gene's germline CDR1 is LNHDA and CDR2 SQIVND (reference sequence). The CDR3 sequence is CASSMAGGDGEQFF. The CDR3 DNA reads TGTGCCAGTAGTATGGCCGGGGGGGATGGTGAGCAGTTCTTC.

The rearrangement links TRBV4-2 to TRBJ2-1; 9 bases are shared with TRBD2. This CDR3 comprises 16 residues. From germline, CDR1 is LGHNA and CDR2 YNFKEQ. The junction had 10 bases not matched to a gene; V was cut back by 1 base and J by 9 bases. The chain's CDR3 is CASSQVSGGYTTEQFF. For the CDR3, the DNA is TGTGCCAGCAGCCAAGTAAGCGGGGGGTACACGACTGAGCAGTTCTTC.

The chain has TRBV28 and TRBJ1-1, with TRBD1 matching over 7 bases. With 6 bases clipped from V and 0 bases from J, the junction kept 7 bases outside the gene matches. The CDR3 has 15 amino acids. Germline V gene sequence: CDR1 MDHEN, CDR2 SYDVKM. The CDR3 coding sequence is TGTGCCAGCAGCGCGCCAGGGGGTTTGAACACTGAAGCTTTCTTT. It encodes CASSAPGGLNTEAFF.

The chain is built from TRBV7-3 and TRBJ1-2; D is possibly TRBD1 (6 bases). Trimming removed 4 bases from V and 6 bases from J, with 24 bases in between. Germline CDR1 SGHTA, CDR2 FQGTGA. The CDR3 extends over 17 amino acids. CDR3 region: CASSSSTKAGQLNGYTF. The CDR3 nucleotides read TGTGCCAGCAGCTCATCTACCAAGGCCGGACAGCTAAATGGCTACACCTTC.

The V call is TRBV6-1, the J call TRBJ1-5; tentatively, D is TRBD1 (6 bases). Trimming stripped 2 bases from V and 3 bases from J, with 11 bases between. Germline V gene sequence: CDR1 MNHNS, CDR2 SASEGT. CDR3 length: 15 amino acids. In nucleotides, the CDR3 is TGTGCCAGCAGTGAACTGACAGGACCCAATCAGCCCCAGCATTTT. This sequence encodes CASSELTGPNQPQHF.

The chain joins TRBV28 to TRBJ1-5; 9 bases map to TRBD1. The CDR3 runs 16 residues. The V gene's germline CDR1 is MDHEN and CDR2 SYDVKM. J lost 5 bases, V lost 8 bases, and 13 bases had no gene match. The CDR3 nucleotides read TGTGCCAGCCGACGAATCCTCGGACAGGGGCATCAGCCCCAGCATTTT. Protein product: CASRRILGQGHQPQHF.

This chain links TRBV4-3 with TRBJ1-2, with D perhaps TRBD1 (6 bases). The CDR3 covers 18 residues. V lost 3 bases to trimming and J lost 2 bases, with 22 bases between them. The germline gives CDR1 LGHNA, CDR2 YSLEER. The CDR3 bases are TGCGCCAGCAGCCAGGCGAATGGCCAGGGGAGTAGAAACTATGGCTACACCTTC. It specifies CASSQANGQGSRNYGYTF.

J is TRBJ2-3 and V is TRBV14; tentative D call: TRBD2 (5 bases). The CDR3 runs 15 residues. From germline, CDR1 is SGHDN and CDR2 FVKESK. Trimming stripped 1 base from V and 0 bases from J, with 8 bases between. The CDR3 DNA follows: TGTGCCAGCAGCCAAGGGACTTCAAGCACAGATACGCAGTATTTT. This translates into CASSQGTSSTDTQYF. Supplemented by reference TRBV14 and TRBJ2-3, the full variable domain reads EAGVTQFPSHSVIEKGQTVTLRCDPISGHDNLYWYRRVMGKEIKFLLHFVKESKQDESGMPNNRFLAERTGGTYSTLKVQPAELEDSGVYFCASSQGTSSTDTQYFGPGTRLTVL.

The chain recombines TRBV3-1 (or the pseudogene TRBV3-2) with TRBJ1-2, with a weak D call TRBD1 (5 bases). CDR3 length: 14 residues. Germline CDR1 is LGHDT and CDR2 is YNNKEL (reference sequence). V shed 1 base and J shed 8 bases, with 14 bases lying between them. CDR3 nucleotide sequence: TGTGCCAGCAGCCAAGTTGTCCAGGGACTCGGCTACACCTTC. Amino acid sequence: CASSQVVQGLGYTF.

The chain carries TRBV29-1 and TRBJ1-1, with TRBD1 as a possible D gene (5 bases). In germline, CDR1 is SQVTM, CDR2 ANQGSEA. This CDR3 spans 13 amino acids. The germline V and J ends were trimmed by 4 bases and 5 bases, with 14 bases remaining between them. DNA of the CDR3: TGCAGCGTTGTGCGCGGGGCAGGAACTGAAGCTTTCTTT. It yields the protein CSVVRGAGTEAFF.

The J gene is TRBJ1-4, the V gene TRBV9, with 7 bases matching TRBD1. V was clipped by 4 bases and J by 0 bases; unmatched bases: 6. The CDR3 length is 16 residues. Germline V CDR1 and CDR2: SGDLS, YYNGEE. CDR3 in DNA: TGTGCCAGCAGCCTAGGACAGGTTGCAACTAATGAAAAACTGTTTTTT. It is translated as CASSLGQVATNEKLFF.